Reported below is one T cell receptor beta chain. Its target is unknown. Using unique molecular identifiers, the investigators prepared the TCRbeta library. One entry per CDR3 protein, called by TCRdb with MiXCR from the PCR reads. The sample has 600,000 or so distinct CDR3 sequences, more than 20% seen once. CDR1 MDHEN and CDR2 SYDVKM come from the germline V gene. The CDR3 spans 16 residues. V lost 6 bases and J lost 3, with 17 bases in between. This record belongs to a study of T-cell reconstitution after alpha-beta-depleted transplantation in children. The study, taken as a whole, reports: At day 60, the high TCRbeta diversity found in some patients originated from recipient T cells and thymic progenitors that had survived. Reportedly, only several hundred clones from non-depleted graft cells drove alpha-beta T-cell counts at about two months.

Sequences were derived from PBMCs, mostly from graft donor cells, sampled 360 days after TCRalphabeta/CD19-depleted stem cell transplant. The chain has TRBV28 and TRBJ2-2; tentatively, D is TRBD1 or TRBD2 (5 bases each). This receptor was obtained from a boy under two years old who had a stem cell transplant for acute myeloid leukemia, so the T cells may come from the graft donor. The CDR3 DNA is TGTGCCAGCAGCCCCTTGGGGGTCGAGGACACCGGGGAGCTGTTTTTT. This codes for CASSPLGVEDTGELFF. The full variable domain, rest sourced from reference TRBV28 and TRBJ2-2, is DVKVTQSSRYLVKRTGEKVFLECVQDMDHENMFWYRQDPGLGLRLIYFSYDVKMKEKGDIPEGYSVSREKKERFSLILESASTNQTSMYLCASSPLGVEDTGELFFGEGSRLTVL.